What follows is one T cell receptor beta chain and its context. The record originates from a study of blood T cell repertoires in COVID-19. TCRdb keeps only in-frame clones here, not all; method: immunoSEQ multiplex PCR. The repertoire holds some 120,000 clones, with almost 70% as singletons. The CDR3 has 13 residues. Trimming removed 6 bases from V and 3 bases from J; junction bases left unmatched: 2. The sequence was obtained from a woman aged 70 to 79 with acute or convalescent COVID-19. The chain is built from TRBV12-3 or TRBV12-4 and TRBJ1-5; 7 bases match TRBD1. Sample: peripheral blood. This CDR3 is CASSGTDNQPQHF. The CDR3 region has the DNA TGTGCCAGCAGCGGGACAGACAATCAGCCCCAGCATTTT.